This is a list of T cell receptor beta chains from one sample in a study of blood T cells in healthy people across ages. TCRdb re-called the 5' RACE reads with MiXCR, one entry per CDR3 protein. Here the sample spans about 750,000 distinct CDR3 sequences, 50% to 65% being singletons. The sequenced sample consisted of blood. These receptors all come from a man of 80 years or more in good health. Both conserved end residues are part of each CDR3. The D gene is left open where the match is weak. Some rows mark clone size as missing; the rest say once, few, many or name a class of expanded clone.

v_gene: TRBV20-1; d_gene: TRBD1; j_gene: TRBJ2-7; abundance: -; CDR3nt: TGCAGTGCGACCGGGACAGGGATCTACGAGCAGTACTTC; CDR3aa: CSATGTGIYEQYF
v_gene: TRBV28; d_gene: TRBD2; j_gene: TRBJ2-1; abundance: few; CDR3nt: TGTGCCAGCAGTCCTCCCTTTCGTGGGGGGGGCTACAATGAGCAGTTCTTC; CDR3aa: CASSPPFRGGGYNEQFF
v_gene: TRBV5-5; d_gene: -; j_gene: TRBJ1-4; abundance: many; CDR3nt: TGTGCCAGCAGCTTGGTTGCAACTAATGAAAAACTGTTTTTT; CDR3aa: CASSLVATNEKLFF
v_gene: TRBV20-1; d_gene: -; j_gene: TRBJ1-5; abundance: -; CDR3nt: TGCAGTGCTAGACAGGACGGGAATCAGCCCCAGCATTTT; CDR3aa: CSARQDGNQPQHF
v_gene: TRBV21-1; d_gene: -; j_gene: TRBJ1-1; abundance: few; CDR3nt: TGTGCCAGCGTTCCGGGACAGGGACCATCAAACACTGAAGCTTTCTTT; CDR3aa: CASVPGQGPSNTEAFF
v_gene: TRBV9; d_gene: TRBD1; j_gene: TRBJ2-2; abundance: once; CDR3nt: TGTGCCAGCAGCGGCAGAGGACAGGGAGCGAACACCGGGGAGCTGTTTTTT; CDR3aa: CASSGRGQGANTGELFF
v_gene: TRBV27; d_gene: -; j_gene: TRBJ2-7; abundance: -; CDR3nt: TGTGCCAGCAGTTTAAAAGCGGGACAAAGGGGCCGCTCCTACGAGCAGTACTTC; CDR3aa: CASSLKAGQRGRSYEQYF
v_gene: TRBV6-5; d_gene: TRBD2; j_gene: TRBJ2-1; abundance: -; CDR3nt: TGTGCCAGCAGTTACACTACACCTGCCGGGACTAGCGGGAGGCTGAATGAGCAGTTCTTC; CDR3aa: CASSYTTPAGTSGRLNEQFF
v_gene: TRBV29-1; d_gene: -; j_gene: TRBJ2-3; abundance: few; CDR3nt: TGCAGCGTTGAAGATCTCGGGGGGCGGGGGACAGATACGCAGTATTTT; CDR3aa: CSVEDLGGRGTDTQYF
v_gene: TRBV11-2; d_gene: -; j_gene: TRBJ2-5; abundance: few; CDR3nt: TGTGCCAGCAGCTTAGGTCGGGGGTTAGGGTTGACCCAGTACTTC; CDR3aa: CASSLGRGLGLTQYF
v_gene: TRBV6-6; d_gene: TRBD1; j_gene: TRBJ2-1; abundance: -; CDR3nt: TGTGCCAGCAGCCAAGTTAAGGGACAGTTCTACGATGAGCAGTTCTTC; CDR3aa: CASSQVKGQFYDEQFF
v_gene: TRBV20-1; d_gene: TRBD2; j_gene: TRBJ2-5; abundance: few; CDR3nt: TGCAGTGCCGGCCCCCTTAGCGGGAGGGCCGAGGAGACCCAGTACTTC; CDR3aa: CSAGPLSGRAEETQYF
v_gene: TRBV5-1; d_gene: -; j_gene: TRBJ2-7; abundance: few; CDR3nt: TGCGCCAGCAGCTTGGAGACAGCTTACGAGCAGTACTTC; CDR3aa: CASSLETAYEQYF
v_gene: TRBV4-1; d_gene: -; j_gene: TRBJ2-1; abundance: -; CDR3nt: TGCGCCAGCAGCCCACCCGGTGACAATGAGCAGTTCTTC; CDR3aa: CASSPPGDNEQFF
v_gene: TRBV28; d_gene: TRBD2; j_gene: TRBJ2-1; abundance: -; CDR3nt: TGTGCCGGCACTGGACAGTACATGACTAGCGGGGCCAATGAGCAGTTCTTC; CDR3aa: CAGTGQYMTSGANEQFF
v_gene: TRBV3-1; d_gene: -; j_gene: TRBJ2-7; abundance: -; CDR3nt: TGTGCCAGCAGCCAAGGAGGCGGGTACCGACAAAAAGAGCAGTACTTC; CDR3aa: CASSQGGGYRQKEQYF
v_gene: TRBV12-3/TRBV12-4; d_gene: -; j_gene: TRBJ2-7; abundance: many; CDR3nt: TGTGCCAGCACCTCGGGACGGAACTACTACGAGCAGTACTTC; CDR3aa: CASTSGRNYYEQYF
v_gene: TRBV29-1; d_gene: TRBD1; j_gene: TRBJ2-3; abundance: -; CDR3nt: TGCAGCGTTGGGGCTGGGGCAGGGGGTGCAGATACGCAGTATTTT; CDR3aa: CSVGAGAGGADTQYF
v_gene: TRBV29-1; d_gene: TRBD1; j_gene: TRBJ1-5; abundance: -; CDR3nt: TGCAGCGTTGAAGTTGGGACAGGGGATAGTCAGCCCCAGCATTTT; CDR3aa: CSVEVGTGDSQPQHF
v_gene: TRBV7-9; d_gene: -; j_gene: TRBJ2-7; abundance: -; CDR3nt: TGTGCCAGCAGTAAGGGCGGGACAGTCGAGCAGTACTTC; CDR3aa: CASSKGGTVEQYF
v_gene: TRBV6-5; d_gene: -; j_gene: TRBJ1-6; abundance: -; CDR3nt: TGTGCCAGCAGCCTCGGGACTAATAATTCACCCCTCCACTTT; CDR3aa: CASSLGTNNSPLHF
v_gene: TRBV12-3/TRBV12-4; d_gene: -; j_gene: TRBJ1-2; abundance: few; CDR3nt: TGTGCCAGCAGTTTAGTCGGCCTAATTGGCTACACCTTC; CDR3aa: CASSLVGLIGYTF
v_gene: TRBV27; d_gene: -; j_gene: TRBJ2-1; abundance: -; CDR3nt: TGTGCCAGCAAGGTGGGAAGCTCCTACAATGAGCAGTTCTTC; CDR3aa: CASKVGSSYNEQFF
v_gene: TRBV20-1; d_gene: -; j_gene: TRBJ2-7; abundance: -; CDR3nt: TGCAGTGCTAGGGACGGACAGCCCCGGAGGGTCGGCTACGAGCAGTACTTC; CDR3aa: CSARDGQPRRVGYEQYF
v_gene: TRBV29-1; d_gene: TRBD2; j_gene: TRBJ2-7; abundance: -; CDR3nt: TGCAGCGTTGCCGGGACTAGCGGGAGTCCACCCTACGAGCAGTACTTC; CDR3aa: CSVAGTSGSPPYEQYF
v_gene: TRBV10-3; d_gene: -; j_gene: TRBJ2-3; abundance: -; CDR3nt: TGTGCCATCAGATCAGACTCCACAGATACGCAGTATTTT; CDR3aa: CAIRSDSTDTQYF
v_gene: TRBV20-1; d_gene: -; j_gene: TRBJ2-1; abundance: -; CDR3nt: TGCAGTGCTAGAGAGCAACTCTACACTGAGCAGTTCTTC; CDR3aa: CSAREQLYTEQFF
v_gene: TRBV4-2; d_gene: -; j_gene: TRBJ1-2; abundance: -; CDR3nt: TGTGCCAGCAGCCAAGGGCTGGCTAGCGGCTATGGCTACACCTTC; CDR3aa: CASSQGLASGYGYTF
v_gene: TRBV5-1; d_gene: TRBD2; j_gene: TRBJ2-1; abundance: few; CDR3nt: TGCGCCAGCACCCCTCTCGGGAGGTCATACAATGAGCAGTTCTTC; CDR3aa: CASTPLGRSYNEQFF
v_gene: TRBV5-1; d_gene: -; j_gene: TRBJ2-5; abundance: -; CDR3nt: TGCGCCAGCAGCTGGAGGGACAGTGGGGAGACCCAGTACTTC; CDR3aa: CASSWRDSGETQYF
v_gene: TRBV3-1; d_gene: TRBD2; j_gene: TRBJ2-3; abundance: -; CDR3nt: TGTGCCAGCAGCCAAGACTCTAGCGGGAGAACCAGATACGCGTATTTT; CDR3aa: CASSQDSSGRTRYAYF
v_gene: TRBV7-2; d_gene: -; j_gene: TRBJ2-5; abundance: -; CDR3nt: TGCGCCAGCAGCTTGGATCGCGGCGTGGAGACCCAGTACTTC; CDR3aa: CASSLDRGVETQYF
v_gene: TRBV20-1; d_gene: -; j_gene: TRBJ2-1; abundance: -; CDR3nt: TGCAGTGCTAGAGATCCCCGGATCCAAGACAATGAGCAGTTCTTC; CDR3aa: CSARDPRIQDNEQFF
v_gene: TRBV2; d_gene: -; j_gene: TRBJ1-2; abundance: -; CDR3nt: TGTGCCAGCATGGAGGGAGCCTATGGCTACACCTTC; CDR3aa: CASMEGAYGYTF
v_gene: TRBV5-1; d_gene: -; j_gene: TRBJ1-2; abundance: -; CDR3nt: TGCGCCAGCAGCGGCGCCGGGACGGTTAACTATGGCTACACCTTC; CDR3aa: CASSGAGTVNYGYTF
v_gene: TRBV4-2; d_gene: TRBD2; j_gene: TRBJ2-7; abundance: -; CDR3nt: TGTGCCAGCAGCCACCCAAGACTAGCGGGTTACGAGCAGTACTTC; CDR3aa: CASSHPRLAGYEQYF
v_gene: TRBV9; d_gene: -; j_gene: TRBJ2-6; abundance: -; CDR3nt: TGTGCCAGCAGCGCCCAAACAGGGGCCAACGTCCTGACTTTC; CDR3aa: CASSAQTGANVLTF
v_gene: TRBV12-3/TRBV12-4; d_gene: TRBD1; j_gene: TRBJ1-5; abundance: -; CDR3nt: TGTGCCAGCAGCCTCAACGGGGGACAGGGGCCCTCAGGTCGGCATTTT; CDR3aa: CASSLNGGQGPSGRHF